The rows below give T cell receptor beta chains drawn from one sample of a study of cytomegalovirus exposure and HLA in healthy donors. The repertoire was sequenced with immunoSEQ multiplex PCR; TCRdb's copy has only in-frame clones and lacks some. There are roughly 40,000 clones in the sample, with approximately 8.8% held by the top ten. Sequenced sample: PBMCs. These receptors were obtained from a male donor in good health and CMV-seronegative. CDR3s include the opening cysteine and the closing phenylalanine or tryptophan.

v_call: TRBV5-4
cdr3_aa: CASSLGGREETQYF

v_call: TRBV5-1
cdr3_aa: CASNPGQLADTQYF

v_call: TRBV7-2
cdr3_aa: CASSLVVAGANEQFF

v_call: TRBV19
cdr3_aa: CASCQGAISGANVLTF

v_call: TRBV30
cdr3_aa: CAWNRDRDNYGYTF

v_call: TRBV4-2
cdr3_aa: CASSQETGTDTQYF

v_call: TRBV11-2
cdr3_aa: CASSLDRGANVLTF

v_call: TRBV5-4
cdr3_aa: CASSSYRAVNTEAFF

v_call: TRBV28
cdr3_aa: CASRGRVKYNEQFF

v_call: TRBV4-1
cdr3_aa: CASSQGHSTLTRGTEAFF

v_call: TRBV5-1
cdr3_aa: CASNEATNNSPLHF

v_call: TRBV27
cdr3_aa: CASSRDRGTNEQFF

v_call: TRBV5-1
cdr3_aa: CASSSGTSGEETQYF

v_call: TRBV10-3
cdr3_aa: CAISPTGGEQFF

v_call: TRBV27
cdr3_aa: CASSLLASGSRQETQYF

v_call: TRBV7-2
cdr3_aa: CASSFLYEQYF

v_call: TRBV19
cdr3_aa: CASMRSNQPQHF

v_call: TRBV2
cdr3_aa: CASSLRLSYEQYF

v_call: TRBV20-1
cdr3_aa: CSGIRGETQYF

v_call: TRBV19
cdr3_aa: CASSIRRGTSGRIYEQFF

v_call: TRBV14
cdr3_aa: CASSLLRGSYYGYTF

v_call: TRBV7-2
cdr3_aa: CASSQGLAGGVAKNIQYF

v_call: TRBV7-2
cdr3_aa: CASSVDRGNTIYF

v_call: TRBV18
cdr3_aa: CASSPNRQGESYEQYF

v_call: TRBV6-5
cdr3_aa: CASSPDREGNTIYF

v_call: TRBV7-9
cdr3_aa: CASSYAGINTGELFF

v_call: TRBV30
cdr3_aa: CAWSVGTSGRTDTQYF

v_call: TRBV6-5
cdr3_aa: CASSRTTTSGEQYF

v_call: TRBV6-4
cdr3_aa: CASSGTPGTGELFF

v_call: TRBV28
cdr3_aa: CAIGGDPYEQYF

v_call: TRBV5-6
cdr3_aa: CASSETGELFF

v_call: TRBV4-3
cdr3_aa: CASSQDRTGLGEQFF

v_call: TRBV7-6
cdr3_aa: CASSLGAGGTGELFF

v_call: TRBV6-6
cdr3_aa: CASSGQGRGNQPQHF

v_call: TRBV6-6
cdr3_aa: CASRDYRGSSGNTIYF

v_call: TRBV28
cdr3_aa: CASSLGRVGHEQFF

v_call: TRBV14
cdr3_aa: CASSLLAGYLMDTQYF

v_call: TRBV9
cdr3_aa: CASSARGLSNEQFF

v_call: TRBV30
cdr3_aa: CAWGQEAYEQYF

v_call: TRBV5-6
cdr3_aa: CASSSYGLAGGAGELFF

v_call: TRBV29-1
cdr3_aa: CSPWGPNNEQFF

v_call: TRBV30
cdr3_aa: CAFYKRGEQFF

v_call: TRBV6-6
cdr3_aa: CASSPLRGDTQETQYF